This is a list of T cell receptor beta chains from one sample in a study of blood T cells in healthy people across ages. From the 5' RACE reads, TCRdb called clonotypes with MiXCR, one entry per CDR3 protein. The data show 650,000 to 700,000 distinct CDR3 sequences, 32% seen once. Sequenced input: blood. The receptor source for this set is a woman over 75 in good health. CDR3s include the opening cysteine and the closing phenylalanine or tryptophan. The D gene is left open where the match is weak. Clone size is given for some rows only: seen once, a few or many times, or a class if the clone is expanded.

d_gene	v_gene	j_gene	abundance	CDR3aa	CDR3nt
-	TRBV12-3/TRBV12-4	TRBJ2-3	many	CASRDGRTDTQYF	TGTGCCAGCCGGGACGGACGCACAGATACGCAGTATTTT
TRBD2	TRBV10-3	TRBJ2-3	many	CATRLAGGRGDTQYF	TGTGCCACAAGACTAGCGGGGGGACGAGGAGATACGCAGTATTTT
TRBD1	TRBV7-9	TRBJ1-5	many	CASSHGQGAEPQHF	TGTGCCAGCAGCCACGGACAGGGGGCAGAGCCCCAGCATTTT
-	TRBV7-9	TRBJ2-7	-	CASSFVGYEQDF	TGTGCCAGCAGCTTCGTGGGCTACGAGCAGGACTTC
-	TRBV6-2/TRBV6-3	TRBJ2-2	-	CASSYASAWDGELFF	TGTGCCAGCAGTTACGCCTCCGCCTGGGACGGGGAGCTGTTTTTT
TRBD1	TRBV20-1	TRBJ2-5	many	CSARDEGNRGTQYF	TGCAGTGCTAGAGATGAAGGAAACAGGGGTACCCAGTACTTC
-	TRBV20-1	TRBJ1-2	-	CSARDRSLRSYGYTF	TGCAGTGCTAGAGATAGGAGCCTGAGATCCTATGGCTACACCTTC
-	TRBV3-1	TRBJ1-4	-	CASSPWGGSTNEKLFF	TGTGCCAGCAGCCCTTGGGGTGGATCAACTAATGAAAAACTGTTTTTT
-	TRBV20-1	TRBJ2-7	-	CSARDPGGPSSYEQYF	TGCAGTGCTAGAGACCCCGGGGGACCCAGCTCCTACGAGCAGTACTTC
TRBD1	TRBV11-2	TRBJ2-5	few	CASRPGQEETQYF	TGTGCCAGCAGGCCTGGACAGGAAGAGACCCAGTACTTC
-	TRBV3-1	TRBJ2-5	many	CASSPQGRRGLGETQYF	TGTGCCAGCAGCCCCCAAGGCAGGCGGGGTCTAGGAGAGACCCAGTACTTC
TRBD2	TRBV24-1	TRBJ2-1	-	CATSDSLSGGARNEQFF	TGTGCCACCAGTGATTCTTTGAGCGGGGGGGCCCGAAATGAGCAGTTCTTC
-	TRBV11-2	TRBJ1-3	once	CASSHTQRGNTIYF	TGTGCCAGCAGCCACACCCAAAGGGGAAACACCATATATTTT
TRBD1	TRBV6-1	TRBJ1-6	-	CASSGATGAINSPLHF	TGTGCCAGCAGTGGAGCCACAGGGGCCATTAATTCACCCCTCCACTTT
-	TRBV29-1	TRBJ1-1	many	CSPAHTEAFF	TGCAGCCCCGCCCACACTGAAGCTTTCTTT
-	TRBV7-8	TRBJ1-5	-	CASSLGGGHRQPQHF	TGTGCCAGCAGCCTAGGAGGAGGGCACCGGCAGCCCCAGCATTTT
TRBD2	TRBV7-9	TRBJ2-2	-	CASSPRSGGLGGELFF	TGTGCCAGCAGCCCAAGGAGCGGGGGACTAGGCGGGGAGCTGTTTTTT
TRBD2	TRBV24-1	TRBJ2-3	many	CATSDPGLAGGVDTQYF	TGTGCCACCAGTGACCCTGGACTAGCGGGGGGAGTGGATACGCAGTATTTT
-	TRBV10-3	TRBJ1-5	few	CAIKEGNQPQHF	TGTGCCATCAAGGAGGGCAATCAGCCCCAGCATTTT
-	TRBV19	TRBJ2-1	few	CASRSGWGSYNEQFF	TGTGCCAGTAGATCGGGTTGGGGCTCCTACAATGAGCAGTTCTTC
-	TRBV20-1	TRBJ1-4	-	CSAIPGQTTNEKLFF	TGCAGTGCCATACCGGGACAAACAACTAATGAAAAACTGTTTTTT
-	TRBV28	TRBJ2-7	-	CANSWSGRTYEQYF	TGTGCCAACAGTTGGAGTGGGCGGACCTACGAGCAGTACTTC
-	TRBV3-1	TRBJ1-4	-	CASSQFLATNEKLFF	TGTGCCAGCAGCCAATTTCTCGCAACTAATGAAAAACTGTTTTTT
-	TRBV7-2	TRBJ2-7	many	CASSFPVGAASYEQYF	TGTGCCAGCAGCTTCCCCGTAGGAGCAGCTTCCTACGAGCAGTACTTC
-	TRBV5-1	TRBJ2-7	-	CASGTAVTGGQQYF	TGCGCCAGCGGCACGGCAGTAACGGGTGGGCAGCAGTACTTC
-	TRBV4-3	TRBJ2-3	-	CASSQAGAAGTQYF	TGCGCCAGCAGCCAAGCTGGGGCTGCAGGTACGCAGTATTTT
-	TRBV5-6	TRBJ1-1	many	CASTFTVNTEAFF	TGTGCCAGCACCTTTACAGTGAACACTGAAGCTTTCTTT
-	TRBV6-5	TRBJ2-5	many	CASSHGVTVAQETQYF	TGTGCCAGCAGTCATGGGGTCACAGTAGCCCAAGAGACCCAGTACTTC
-	TRBV30	TRBJ2-3	-	CAWSVGWSDTQYF	TGTGCCTGGAGTGTAGGGTGGTCAGATACGCAGTATTTT
TRBD1	TRBV4-2	TRBJ1-1	-	CASSQGITGGTEAFF	TGTGCCAGCAGCCAAGGAATTACAGGGGGGACTGAAGCTTTCTTT
TRBD1	TRBV5-1	TRBJ2-7	few	CASGPNRQGYEQYF	TGCGCCAGCGGCCCCAATAGACAGGGCTACGAGCAGTACTTC
-	TRBV6-5	TRBJ2-2	-	CASSYSWDTNTGELFF	TGTGCCAGCAGTTACTCATGGGACACTAACACCGGGGAGCTGTTTTTT
TRBD1	TRBV12-3/TRBV12-4	TRBJ1-2	few	CASSLDRGPYGYTF	TGTGCCAGCAGTTTGGACAGGGGACCCTATGGCTACACCTTC
TRBD2	TRBV5-5	TRBJ2-5	many	CASSLQLGAGGLETQYF	TGTGCCAGCAGCTTACAACTTGGGGCGGGGGGGCTAGAGACCCAGTACTTC
TRBD2	TRBV7-9	TRBJ2-1	-	CTSSLGSLAGADNEQFF	TGTACCAGCAGCTTAGGTTCCCTAGCGGGGGCTGACAATGAGCAGTTCTTC
-	TRBV30	TRBJ1-5	-	CAWKTSGPQHF	TGTGCCTGGAAGACCTCAGGGCCCCAGCATTTT
TRBD1	TRBV13	TRBJ1-3	few	CASSARQGRYSGNTIYF	TGTGCCAGCAGCGCCCGACAGGGACGATATTCTGGAAACACCATATATTTT
-	TRBV3-1	TRBJ1-1	-	CASSQDPGRTEAFF	TGTGCCAGCAGCCAAGATCCAGGGCGCACTGAAGCTTTCTTT
-	TRBV3-1	TRBJ2-1	many	CASSHATHEQFF	TGTGCCAGCAGCCACGCAACCCATGAGCAGTTCTTC
TRBD1	TRBV5-4	TRBJ2-7	many	CASSLGGQGRDEQYF	TGTGCCAGCAGCCTAGGGGGACAGGGTAGAGACGAGCAGTACTTC
-	TRBV9	TRBJ1-1	-	CASSGIGGHTEAFF	TGTGCCAGCAGCGGTATAGGGGGGCACACTGAAGCTTTCTTT
-	TRBV20-1	TRBJ1-6	many	CSARRERERHSSPLHF	TGCAGTGCTAGACGCGAGAGGGAGAGGCATAGTTCACCCCTCCACTTT
TRBD2	TRBV6-1	TRBJ2-1	many	CASSALPAGALGSNEQFF	TGTGCCAGCAGTGCGTTACCAGCGGGGGCTCTCGGATCCAATGAGCAGTTCTTC
-	TRBV4-2	TRBJ1-6	many	CASSQDGQANSPLHF	TGTGCCAGCAGCCAAGATGGGCAAGCGAATTCACCCCTCCACTTT
TRBD1	TRBV3-1	TRBJ2-1	once	CASSRQGVDDERFF	TGTGCCAGCAGCCGCCAGGGGGTCGACGATGAGCGGTTCTTC
TRBD1	TRBV29-1	TRBJ1-2	-	CSVEGTGGYGYTF	TGCAGCGTCGAGGGGACAGGGGGCTATGGCTACACCTTC
-	TRBV20-1	TRBJ2-7	-	CSAGRDSFPYEQYF	TGCAGTGCTGGACGGGACTCTTTCCCCTACGAGCAGTACTTC
TRBD1	TRBV20-1	TRBJ1-5	many	CSASRTGEQPQHF	TGCAGTGCTTCCCGGACAGGGGAGCAGCCCCAGCATTTT
-	TRBV6-6	TRBJ1-1	few	CASTYREWSEAFF	TGTGCCAGCACCTACAGGGAGTGGTCTGAAGCTTTCTTT
-	TRBV15	TRBJ2-1	many	CATSRGDGEYNEQFF	TGTGCCACCAGCAGAGGGGACGGAGAATACAATGAGCAGTTCTTC
-	TRBV2	TRBJ1-6	-	CASSEQGQALHF	TGTGCCAGCAGTGAACAGGGGCAGGCTCTCCACTTT
-	TRBV7-2	TRBJ2-5	many	CASSLSYPLIQETQYF	TGTGCCAGCAGCTTAAGTTACCCTCTCATCCAAGAGACCCAGTACTTC